Each of the 16 T cell receptor beta chains below was sequenced from the same sample in a study of T cell responses to AZD1222 COVID-19 vaccine. Sequencing used immunoSEQ multiplex PCR; TCRdb keeps in-frame clones, though not all of them. The sample yields under 130,000 clones, roughly nine tenths seen once. The sequenced sample was peripheral blood, obtained on day 0 of AZD1222 vaccination. These receptors were taken from an adult in good health.

The chain employs TRBV6-4 and TRBJ1-2; D is uncertain. V lost 3 bases to trimming and J lost 7 bases, with 12 bases between them. The germline V gene has CDR1 MRHNA and CDR2 SNTAGT. The CDR3 is 13 residues long. The CDR3 DNA follows: TGTGCCAGCAGTGAAGGCGGAGGTGGTGGCTACACCTTC. This codes for CASSEGGGGGYTF.

The V gene is TRBV9, the J gene TRBJ2-2; 12 bases agree with TRBD2. J was trimmed by 1 base and V by 3 bases; bases with no gene match: 4. Germline CDR1 is SGDLS and CDR2 is YYNGEE. The CDR3 covers 17 residues. CDR3 sequence reads: CASSARLAGENTGELFF. CDR3 DNA: TGTGCCAGCAGCGCCAGACTAGCGGGGGAGAACACCGGGGAGCTGTTTTTT.

V and J are TRBV4-1 and TRBJ2-7; 12 bases are shared with TRBD2. V was pared by 2 bases and J by 2 bases, with 7 bases of the junction left unmatched. The CDR3 runs 17 residues. CDR1 and CDR2 from the germline V gene are MGHRA and YSYEKL. CDR3 bases: TGCGCCAGCAGCCAACCGCTACTAGCGGGAGGCACCTACGAGCAGTACTTC. This gives the protein CASSQPLLAGGTYEQYF.

Points on this clone: In this CDR3 the conserved last residue, phenylalanine or tryptophan, is missing, so a read error is likely. The rearrangement joins TRBV10-3 to TRBJ2-7, with 10 bases aligning to TRBD2. Germline V CDR1 and CDR2: ENHRY, SYGVKD. V lost 11 bases and J lost 3; bases outside the gene matches: 16. The length of the CDR3 is 16 residues. The CDR3 region is CAPLAGALRGCYEQYL. The CDR3 nucleotides read TGTGCCCCTCTAGCGGGAGCTCTAAGGGGTTGCTACGAGCAGTACCTC.

The chain uses TRBV4-2 and TRBJ2-1; 7 nucleotides line up with TRBD1. The CDR3 extends over 13 amino acids. V shed 5 bases, J shed 10 bases, and the junction held 8 bases outside the gene matches. CDR1 and CDR2 from the germline V gene are LGHNA and YNFKEQ. For the CDR3, the DNA is TGTGCCAGCAGCATTACAGGGGACCCCGAGCAGTTCTTC. It specifies CASSITGDPEQFF.

This rearrangement joins TRBV6-6 to TRBJ2-7, with TRBD2 as a possible D gene (6 bases). CDR1 and CDR2 from the germline V gene are MNHNY and SVGAGI (reference sequence). This CDR3 spans 13 amino acids. V lost 1 base and J lost 7, with 11 bases in between. CDR3 protein: CASSYLEGREQYF. DNA for the CDR3: TGTGCCAGCAGTTACTTGGAGGGAAGGGAGCAGTACTTC.

V gene TRBV7-6 combines with J gene TRBJ2-7, with 8 bases identical to TRBD2. Per germline, CDR1 SGHVS and CDR2 FNYEAQ. The V segment lost 1 base and the J segment 0 bases; nucleotides outside the gene matches: 8. The CDR3 consists of 17 residues. In DNA form, the CDR3 reads TGTGCCAGCAGCTTAGGGGGTAGCGGGAAAAGCTCCTACGAGCAGTACTTC. It yields the protein CASSLGGSGKSSYEQYF.

This chain uses TRBV18 with TRBJ1-3, with TRBD1 as a possible D gene (5 bases). Germline V lookup: CDR1 KGHSH, CDR2 LQKENI. Between the trimmed V and J ends, which lost 3 bases and 0 bases, there was a span of 9 bases. This CDR3 has 15 residues. The CDR3 here is CASSPPGLSGNTIYF. DNA of the CDR3: TGTGCCAGCTCACCTCCAGGGCTCTCTGGAAACACCATATATTTT.

The rearrangement joins TRBV6-5 to TRBJ2-7, with D perhaps given as TRBD1 or TRBD2 (6 bases each). The CDR3 has 14 residues. Trimming removed 5 bases from V and 1 base from J, with 12 bases in between. Germline CDR1 and CDR2: MNHEY and SVGAGI. The CDR3 DNA sequence: TGTGCCAGCAGTCGCGCGGGACAATCCTACGAGCAGTACTTC. As protein: CASSRAGQSYEQYF.

The chain carries TRBV6-6 and TRBJ1-2, with D unclear. The CDR3 contains 14 residues. Germline V CDR1 and CDR2: MNHNY, SVGAGI (reference sequence). Trimming stripped 7 bases from V and 2 bases from J, with 14 bases between. Here the CDR3 reads CASTPSGGNYGYTF. The CDR3 region has the DNA TGTGCCAGCACTCCCTCGGGCGGCAACTATGGCTACACCTTC.

This chain connects TRBV4-2 to TRBJ1-4, with TRBD1 identical over 7 bases. The CDR3 runs 15 residues. The trim removed 5 bases at V and 5 bases at J, leaving 8 bases unmatched. Germline lookup yields CDR1 LGHNA and CDR2 YNFKEQ. CDR3 protein: CASSFTGTENEKLFF. For the CDR3, the DNA is TGTGCCAGCAGCTTTACCGGGACAGAAAATGAAAAACTGTTTTTT.

The rearrangement joins TRBV7-8 to TRBJ2-3, with 8 bases that match TRBD2. Trimming took 4 bases from V and 4 from J; bases not matched to a gene: 7. Germline values: CDR1 SGHVS, CDR2 FQNEAQ. This CDR3 region has 15 residues. The CDR3, as DNA: TGTGCCAGCAGCTCTCTAGCGGGTGTCGCAGATACGCAGTATTTT. Residues: CASSSLAGVADTQYF.

This chain uses TRBV11-2 with TRBJ2-1, with TRBD2 matching over 10 bases. The CDR3 consists of 17 residues. V dropped 0 bases and J dropped 8; count of bases not matched to a gene: 10. Germline CDR1 is SGHAT and CDR2 is FQNNGV. The CDR3 protein is CASSLDRGSGRFHEQFF. The CDR3 DNA is TGTGCCAGCAGCTTAGATCGGGGTAGCGGGAGGTTCCATGAGCAGTTCTTC.

This chain connects TRBV9 to TRBJ1-1; D gene ambiguous. V lost 3 bases, J lost 1 base, and 7 bases lay in between. The germline gives CDR1 SGDLS, CDR2 YYNGEE. The CDR3 extends over 13 amino acids. CDR3 in amino acids: CASSAIQNTEAFF. In DNA form, the CDR3 reads TGTGCCAGCAGCGCCATCCAGAACACTGAAGCTTTCTTT.

The chain has TRBV18 and TRBJ2-5; D remains unclear. This CDR3 spans 12 amino acids. Germline values: CDR1 KGHSH, CDR2 LQKENI. Trimming removed 5 bases at V and 5 bases at J, with 9 bases between. The DNA of the CDR3 is TGTGCCAGCTCAATGAACGGTGAGACCCAGTACTTC. This gives the protein CASSMNGETQYF.

CDR3: CASSPWDRAPYEQYF. The CDR3 DNA follows: TGTGCCAGCTCACCTTGGGACAGGGCCCCCTACGAGCAGTACTTC. The V call is TRBV18, the J call TRBJ2-7; 9 positions agree with TRBD1. After removal of 3 bases from V and 2 bases from J, the junction contained 5 bases not matched to a gene. CDR1 is KGHSH and CDR2 is LQKENI in the germline V gene. CDR3 length: 15 residues.